This T cell receptor (beta chain) was sequenced for a study of blood T cell repertoires in COVID-19. Study as a whole: PBMCs, B-cell-depleted T cells, or T cells provided the cDNA or gDNA that made up the material.

This CDR3 contains 18 residues. V shed 0 bases, J shed 4 bases, and the junction held 11 bases outside the gene matches. The germline V gene has CDR1 SGDLS and CDR2 YYNGEE. Sequencing used immunoSEQ multiplex PCR; TCRdb keeps in-frame clones, though not all of them. The sample yields around 260,000 clones, about nine tenths seen once. The gene calls are TRBV9 and TRBJ2-1; TRBD2 agrees at 9 bases. This clonotype was obtained from a woman in her twenties or thirties with active or convalescent COVID-19. The sequenced sample was peripheral blood. The DNA for the CDR3 is TGTGCCAGCAGCGTAGGGCCTAGCGGGGTCCTGGGGTACAATGAGCAGTTCTTC. This gives the protein CASSVGPSGVLGYNEQFF.